This TCR beta chain originates from a study of T cell repertoires in cytomegalovirus infection (dated by TCRdb to about 2019). Describing the broader study: The HLA type of each donor mattered for the analysis, because public TCR beta signatures pointed to carriage of CMV infection along with the matching HLA type. Broad study findings and their caveats: Carriers of CMV infection plus the relevant HLA type were discriminated by the cumulative frequency of public TCR beta family members in the study cohort and in an independent approximately 360-donor cohort. The ex vivo response was dominated by HLA-C-restricted CMV-specific TCR beta clonotypes, which also provided the single most frequent clonotype in two of eight donors.

In its sample, this clonotype was seen a few times. There is no known antigen for this receptor. No much larger clone is present one base from it, and per-base qualities are unavailable. The run used an Illumina HiSeq 1500. TCRdb cleaned the public reads at Q25 with fastp, built clones with MiXCR and kept in-frame beta chains. Every distinct CDR3 protein forms one entry, paired with its most common genes and DNA. The sample records 200,000 to 300,000 distinct CDR3 sequences, roughly an eighth of which are singletons. The top ten clones comprise roughly 9.7% of the sample. V ends up 3 bases short and J 4 bases short, with an unmatched junction base count of 8. The CDR3 covers 14 residues, taking in both the cysteine and the phenylalanine. Only CDR3 DNA is held: 42 bases, read in frame from base 1. Per the germline V gene (reference sequence), DFQATT is the CDR1 and SNEGSKA is the CDR2.

The source is a human donor in good health (CMV status not recorded). Some clones in this sample may be carry-over from other donors' samples. The sequenced material came from PBMCs. This sequence uses TRBV20-1 and TRBJ1-1, with 7 middle bases fitting TRBD1. The nucleotides are TGCAGTGCTAGTCAGGGGGGTGGGATCACTGAAGCTTTCTTT. This yields the protein CSASQGGGITEAFF.